Each of the 22 T cell receptor beta chains below was sequenced from the same sample in a study of cytomegalovirus exposure and HLA in healthy donors. Primers: 60 Vbeta forward and 13 Jbeta reverse. Measured with immunoSEQ multiplex PCR; TCRdb has only the in-frame clones, and not every one. The sample has under 70,000 clones, and its top ten clones hold approximately 2.1%. The sequenced material came from PBMCs. The receptors were gathered from a woman younger than 30 in good health and CMV-seronegative.

This chain connects TRBV7-2 to TRBJ1-2; D not resolved. Trimming stripped 5 bases from V and 6 bases from J, with 13 bases between. Germline lookup yields CDR1 SGHTA and CDR2 FQGNSA. The CDR3 consists of 13 residues. CDR3 residues: CASSARSSHGYTF. The CDR3 DNA follows: TGTGCCAGCAGCGCCCGGTCAAGTCATGGCTACACCTTC.

J is TRBJ2-1 and V is TRBV19, with 9 bases matching TRBD1. Germline trimming cut 7 bases from V and 8 bases from J; bases unmatched to any gene: 9. Germline lookup yields CDR1 LNHDA and CDR2 SQIVND (reference sequence). This CDR3 has 14 residues. The CDR3 coding sequence is TGTGCCAGTAACGCCCGGGACAGGGTGTATGAGCAGTTCTTC. Its protein product is CASNARDRVYEQFF.

This chain joins TRBV7-8 and TRBJ1-1, with 9 bases lining up with TRBD1. Germline V gene lookup returns CDR1 SGHVS and CDR2 FQNEAQ. The CDR3 totals 15 residues. Trimming at V came to 10 bases and at J to 5 bases, leaving 14 bases not matched to a gene. CDR3 sequence reads: CATFRDRVERTEAFF. The CDR3 DNA follows: TGTGCCACCTTCAGGGACAGGGTCGAGAGAACTGAAGCTTTCTTT.

The rearrangement joins TRBV4-2 to TRBJ2-1; 8 nucleotides line up with TRBD1. V lost 4 bases to trimming and J lost 1 base; unmatched junction nucleotides: 6. Germline assignment: CDR1 LGHNA and CDR2 YNFKEQ. This CDR3 has 16 residues. This CDR3 is CASSPRTGLSYNEQFF. The CDR3 coding sequence is TGTGCCAGCAGCCCGCGGACAGGGTTGTCCTACAATGAGCAGTTCTTC.

The gene calls are TRBV6-1 and TRBJ2-7; D is perhaps TRBD1 (5 bases). The CDR3 is 14 residues long. CDR1 and CDR2 from the germline V gene are MNHNS and SASEGT. With 3 bases removed from V and 4 bases from J, the gap between germline ends came to 13 bases. CDR3 residues: CASSDQGRVYEQYF. CDR3 in DNA: TGTGCCAGCAGTGACCAGGGTCGGGTATACGAGCAGTACTTC.

This rearrangement joins TRBV15 to TRBJ2-7; maybe TRBD2 (5 bases). The germline V gene has CDR1 LNHNV and CDR2 YYDKDF (reference sequence). This CDR3 has 14 residues. Trimming cost V 2 bases and J 1 base, with 9 bases left between them. This CDR3 is CATSRSGISYEQYF. The CDR3 region has the DNA TGTGCCACCAGCAGATCCGGGATATCCTACGAGCAGTACTTC.

The rearrangement joins TRBV10-3 to TRBJ2-7, with D possibly TRBD2 on 5 matching bases. CDR1 is ENHRY and CDR2 is SYGVKD in the germline V gene. Trimming took off 0 bases at V and 6 bases at J, with 12 bases between the two ends. The CDR3 has 14 amino acids. Written as DNA, the CDR3 is TGTGCCATCAGTGAGTCACTAGTTTTCGGCGAGCAGTACTTC. It encodes CAISESLVFGEQYF.

The J gene is TRBJ1-2, the V gene TRBV2, with TRBD1 matching 9 bases. Trimming cost V 3 bases and J 3 bases; bases outside gene matches: 5. The length of the CDR3 is 15 residues. Germline CDR1 reads SNHLY; CDR2 reads FYNNEI. The CDR3 is CASSDLTGGDYGYTF. The CDR3 DNA sequence: TGTGCCAGCAGTGACTTGACAGGGGGGGACTATGGCTACACCTTC. The complete variable domain, with remaining parts taken from reference TRBV2 and TRBJ1-2, reads EPEVTQTPSHQVTQMGQEVILRCVPISNHLYFYWYRQILGQKVEFLVSFYNNEISEKSEIFDDQFSVERPDGSNFTLKIRSTKLEDSAMYFCASSDLTGGDYGYTFGSGTRLTVV.

For the CDR3, the DNA is TGCGCCAGCAGCTTGAGGAGGGAAAACTATGGCTACACCTTC. The encoded protein is CASSLRRENYGYTF. The rearrangement joins TRBV5-1 to TRBJ1-2, with D uncertain. The V gene's germline CDR1 is SGHRS and CDR2 YFSETQ. Trimming shortened V by 1 base and J by 2 bases, and 9 bases separated the two germline ends. CDR3 length: 14 amino acids.

The DNA for the CDR3 is TGTGCCAGCAGTGAGACAGTCGCCATGAACACTGAAGCTTTCTTT. Amino acids: CASSETVAMNTEAFF. The J gene is TRBJ1-1, the V gene TRBV28, with D maybe TRBD1 (5 bases). The V end was cut by 5 bases, the J end by 0 bases, with 13 bases between. CDR3 length: 15 amino acids. CDR1 and CDR2 (germline): MDHEN, SYDVKM. Full variable domain (missing parts from reference TRBV28 and TRBJ1-1): DVKVTQSSRYLVKRTGEKVFLECVQDMDHENMFWYRQDPGLGLRLIYFSYDVKMKEKGDIPEGYSVSREKKERFSLILESASTNQTSMYLCASSETVAMNTEAFFGQGTRLTVV.

V is TRBV6-1 and J is TRBJ2-7, with TRBD2 matching 9 bases. Germline V gene lookup returns CDR1 MNHNS and CDR2 SASEGT. This CDR3 is 14 amino acids long. J lost 0 bases, V lost 8 bases, and 5 bases had no gene match. The CDR3: CASLAGRVSYEQYF. The CDR3, as DNA: TGTGCCAGCCTAGCGGGGCGGGTCTCCTACGAGCAGTACTTC.

The chain employs TRBV29-1 and TRBJ2-7; 8 bases agree with TRBD1. The CDR3 sequence is 13 residues long. Germline V lookup: CDR1 SQVTM, CDR2 ANQGSEA. The V gene end was trimmed by 4 bases and the J gene end by 6 bases; junction bases not matched to a gene: 8. The CDR3 loop is CSVASRGRIEQYF. CDR3 coding DNA: TGCAGCGTTGCCTCCAGGGGGCGCATCGAGCAGTACTTC.

The genes are TRBV6-5 and TRBJ1-3; D perhaps matches TRBD1 (5 bases). CDR1 and CDR2 from the germline V gene are MNHEY and SVGAGI. V shed 0 bases and J shed 5 bases, with 14 bases lying between them. CDR3 length equals 16 residues. The CDR3 sequence: CASSYSERDYRNTIYF. For the CDR3, the DNA is TGTGCCAGCAGTTACTCGGAACGGGACTACAGAAACACCATATATTTT.

The V call is TRBV30, the J call TRBJ2-1; D may be TRBD2 (6 bases). The CDR3 is made up of 13 amino acids. V was cut by 0 bases and J by 7 bases, with 10 bases left in between. In germline, CDR1 is GTSNPN, CDR2 SVGIG (reference sequence). The CDR3 loop reads CAWSVSGGNEQFF. The CDR3 DNA reads as TGTGCCTGGAGTGTAAGTGGGGGGAATGAGCAGTTCTTC.

The chain carries TRBV6-1 and TRBJ2-7; no clear D gene. The length of the CDR3 is 12 residues. V lost 11 bases to trimming and J lost 0 bases, with 11 bases between them. CDR1 and CDR2 (germline): MNHNS, SASEGT. For the CDR3, the DNA is TGTGCCCACGACACCTCCTCCTACGAGCAGTACTTC. Translation gives CAHDTSSYEQYF.

Comments on this clone: An end of the junction does not agree with germline; a read error may underlie this. The chain has TRBV6-1 and TRBJ1-5; D not certain. The length of the CDR3 is 12 residues. Germline V gives CDR1 MNHNS, CDR2 SASEGT. The chain's CDR3 is CASREVGQPQHF. The CDR3 nucleotides read TGTGCCAGCAGAGAAGTCGGGCAGCCCCAGCATTTT.

The V and J genes are TRBV7-2 and TRBJ1-6; 9 bases align to TRBD1. V lost 3 bases, J lost 8 bases, and 11 bases stayed unmatched. CDR3 length: 17 residues. Germline-derived CDR1 and CDR2 are SGHTA and FQGNSA. CDR3 nucleotide sequence: TGTGCCAGCAGCTTCGGCCTGTTGGACAGGGGAGATTCACCCCTCCACTTT. This codes for CASSFGLLDRGDSPLHF.

The chain couples TRBV10-3 to TRBJ2-2, with TRBD1 matching 9 bases. Germline V gene data show CDR1 as ENHRY and CDR2 as SYGVKD. J lost 6 bases, V lost 11 bases, and 4 bases had no gene match. The CDR3 loop spans 12 amino acids. The CDR3 loop is CAARQGAGELFF. CDR3 in DNA: TGTGCCGCTCGACAGGGGGCCGGGGAGCTGTTTTTT.

CDR3 protein: CASASSRQGLNTEAFF. In DNA, the CDR3 is TGTGCCAGCGCATCAAGCCGACAGGGCTTGAACACTGAAGCTTTCTTT. The V and J genes are TRBV18 and TRBJ1-1; 7 nucleotides line up with TRBD1. The CDR3 is made up of 16 amino acids. Per germline, CDR1 KGHSH and CDR2 LQKENI. V was clipped by 8 bases and J by 0 bases; unmatched bases: 12.

V usage is TRBV7-9 and J usage is TRBJ1-2; D call uncertain. V was pared by 3 bases and J by 6 bases, with 5 bases between. The CDR3 has 11 residues. Germline V gives CDR1 SEHNR, CDR2 FQNEAQ (reference sequence). CDR3 in DNA: TGTGCCAGCAGCTTTCGGGATGGCTACACCTTC. Its protein product is CASSFRDGYTF.

The CDR3 spells CASSKTLGGSGENQPQHF. CDR3 nucleotide sequence: TGTGCCAGTAGTAAGACCCTCGGGGGTTCGGGGGAAAATCAGCCCCAGCATTTT. The chain has TRBV19 and TRBJ1-5; tentatively, D is TRBD1 (5 bases). V was shortened by 4 bases and J by 4 bases, with 23 bases between the two germline ends. The CDR3 spans 18 residues. Germline CDR1 LNHDA, CDR2 SQIVND (reference sequence).

The DNA for the CDR3 is TGTGCCAGCAGTTCCTTGAGGGGACTAGTTTCTGATGAGCAGTTCTTC. This gives the protein CASSSLRGLVSDEQFF. The J gene is TRBJ2-1, the V gene TRBV27; 8 positions agree with TRBD2. CDR1 is MNHEY, CDR2 SMNVEV, per germline (reference sequence). V gave up 4 bases and J gave up 8 bases; unmatched junction bases: 13. CDR3 length equals 16 residues.